This T cell receptor beta chain was observed in a study of cytomegalovirus exposure and HLA in healthy donors. Study results and limitations: Listed as cytomegalovirus-associated were 150 or so TCR beta chains. Among TCR beta chains of equal frequency, HLA-associated ones were more clonally expanded in a later analysis. Usually a TCR sequence was rare, but some public TCRs were found in many donors.

This clone was counted once. Its target is not known. Participants comprised healthy donors of bone marrow. 60 Vbeta and 13 Jbeta primers were used in PCR. Method: immunoSEQ multiplex PCR; TCRdb's copy keeps in-frame clones and lacks some. The data show around 100,000 clones, with just under 80% seen just once and approximately 4.8% held by the top ten. Trimming cost V 6 bases and J 4 bases, with 16 bases left between them. There are 15 residues in the CDR3. Germline CDR1 MNHEY, CDR2 SMNVEV (reference sequence). The TCR comes from a male donor in good health and CMV-seropositive. The sequencing input was PBMCs. The gene calls are TRBV27 and TRBJ1-3, with D maybe TRBD1 (6 bases). This CDR3 reads CASRTTRGGGNTIYF. The CDR3 nucleotides read TGTGCCAGCAGAACTACCCGCGGGGGCGGAAACACCATATATTTT.